One and the same sample provided the 9 T cell receptor beta chains below, sequenced in a study of T cells in Graves' hyperthyroidism and ophthalmopathy. The source material, RNA transcripts, was used to amplify TCR beta CDR3 regions. The TCR CDR3 was amplified in a first-round RT-PCR using the HTBI primer set. TCRdb called the multiplex PCR reads again in MiXCR, with one record for every CDR3 protein. The sample includes a few hundred thousand distinct CDR3 sequences, roughly 25% of them seen just once. The sample taken for sequencing was blood. All receptors come from a man aged 45-60 years with Graves' hyperthyroidism.

This chain links TRBV5-4 with TRBJ2-7, with D possibly called TRBD1 or TRBD2 (6 bases each). Trimming took 0 bases from V and 3 from J, leaving 25 bases between them. CDR1 SGHNT and CDR2 YYREEE come from the germline V gene (reference sequence). There are 19 residues in the CDR3. The DNA of the CDR3 is TGTGCCAGCAGCTTGGCGTCACCGGCAGGGAGGATAGGGGGCTACGAGCAGTACTTC. Protein: CASSLASPAGRIGGYEQYF.

This clonotype was recorded a few times. The CDR3 region has the DNA TGTGCCAGCAGTTTAACGAGGGCAGCGGACACCATATATTTT. Amino acid sequence: CASSLTRAADTIYF. The chain combines TRBV28 with TRBJ1-3, with D unresolved. CDR1 is MDHEN, CDR2 SYDVKM, per germline. Deletions cut 2 bases from V and 8 bases from J, with 13 bases between. This CDR3 region has 14 residues.

The rearrangement links TRBV12-5 to TRBJ2-5; 9 bases line up with TRBD1. Germline V gene data show CDR1 as LGHNT and CDR2 as FRNRAP. The CDR3 length is 16 residues. Trimming removed 0 bases from V and 5 bases from J; junction bases left unmatched: 7. The CDR3 sequence is CASGLVQGARGETQYF. The CDR3 coding sequence is TGTGCTAGTGGTTTGGTACAGGGGGCTCGGGGGGAGACCCAGTACTTC.

The V and J genes are TRBV7-9 and TRBJ2-1, with 9 bases matching TRBD2. Germline CDR1 is SEHNR and CDR2 is FQNEAQ (reference sequence). J lost 12 bases, V lost 6 bases, and 15 bases had no gene match. This CDR3 spans 15 amino acids. CDR3 DNA: TGTGCCAGCAGTCTAGGGCCTAGCGGGAAAATTGGGCAGTTCTTC. This gives the protein CASSLGPSGKIGQFF.

This clonotype was observed once. This rearrangement joins TRBV6-4 to TRBJ2-1; 10 positions agree with TRBD1. This CDR3 spans 14 amino acids. V was clipped by 5 bases and J by 7 bases; unmatched bases: 5. Germline CDR1 MRHNA, CDR2 SNTAGT. The CDR3 DNA is TGTGCCAGCAGTAGACAGGGGGCGTTGAATGAGCAGTTCTTC. Amino acids: CASSRQGALNEQFF.

As concerns this clonotype: This may be a read error: a much more frequent sequence differs by one nucleotide. The J gene is TRBJ2-7, the V gene TRBV28, with 7 bases that match TRBD1. In germline, CDR1 is MDHEN, CDR2 SYDVKM. The CDR3 contains 13 residues. The CDR3 DNA is TGTGCCACCCTGACAGGGAACTCCTACGGGCAGTACTTC. This encodes CATLTGNSYGQYF.

The chain combines TRBV12-3 or TRBV12-4 with TRBJ2-2; 9 positions agree with TRBD1. V trimming: 7 bases; J trimming: 7 bases; junction bases outside the gene matches: 4. There are 13 residues in the CDR3. The CDR3 here is CASKQGASGELFF. The CDR3 coding sequence is TGTGCCAGCAAACAGGGGGCGAGCGGGGAGCTGTTTTTT.

This clonotype was picked up many times. CDR3 amino acids: CASDSSGNYNEQFF. The CDR3, as DNA: TGTGCCAGCGACAGTAGCGGGAACTACAATGAGCAGTTCTTC. The chain recombines TRBV6-1 with TRBJ2-1; 8 bases are shared with TRBD2. With 8 bases clipped from V and 3 bases from J, the junction kept 6 bases outside the gene matches. Germline V gene sequence: CDR1 MNHNS, CDR2 SASEGT. CDR3 length equals 14 residues.

Comments on this clonotype: This could be a read error, since a much larger clone is one nucleotide away. The J gene is TRBJ2-7, the V gene TRBV7-9; D remains unclear. The germline V gene encodes CDR1 SEHNR and CDR2 FQNEAQ (reference sequence). This CDR3 is 13 amino acids long. The DNA of the CDR3 is TGTGCCGGCAGCCTTACAGACTCCTACGAGCAGTACTTC. Protein sequence: CAGSLTDSYEQYF.